The 7 T cell receptor beta chains listed next were all sequenced from one sample in a study of shared clonotypes between healthy human individuals. Profiled with immunoSEQ multiplex PCR; TCRdb holds only in-frame clones, not every one. Of about 2.2 million clones listed, just over 90% are singletons. CD8 cells classed as naive were CD45RO-negative and positively selected for CCR7, excluding terminally differentiated effector memory CD45RA+ cells. Material for sequencing was naive CD8+ T cells from PBMCs. Every receptor here comes from a man younger than 30 in good health. Some clones in this sample may be carry-over from other donors' samples.

With respect to this clone: Sequence at one end of the junction differs from germline and may be a read error. The CDR3 here is CAWSVPVMTGAFF. CDR3 in DNA: TGTGCCTGGAGTGTCCCCGTGATGACAGGAGCCTTCTTC. The chain joins TRBV30 to TRBJ2-7; D is perhaps TRBD1 (6 bases). The CDR3 covers 13 residues. Germline V gene sequence: CDR1 GTSNPN, CDR2 SVGIG (reference sequence).

The chain recombines TRBV5-1 with TRBJ1-1; D possibly corresponds to TRBD1 (6 bases). The CDR3 totals 14 residues. The germline CDR1 and CDR2 sequences are SGHRS and YFSETQ. Trimming left V 0 bases short and J 6 bases short, with 12 bases between. CDR3 sequence (DNA): TGCGCCAGCAGCTTGGCGGGGGCAGGGCCTGAAGCTTTCTTT. It specifies CASSLAGAGPEAFF.

V is TRBV7-9 and J is TRBJ2-3; D may be TRBD2 (6 bases). Germline V gene sequence: CDR1 SEHNR, CDR2 FQNEAQ (reference sequence). V lost 5 bases and J 2 bases, leaving 11 bases between the germline ends. This CDR3 region has 14 residues. In DNA, the CDR3 is TGTGCCAGCAGCCTGGACTACACCACAGATACGCAGTATTTT. Translation gives CASSLDYTTDTQYF.

This sequence joins TRBV7-9 and TRBJ2-5, with 14 positions matching TRBD2. The V gene's germline CDR1 is SEHNR and CDR2 FQNEAQ (reference sequence). With 5 bases clipped from V and 7 bases from J, the junction kept 9 bases outside the gene matches. This CDR3 comprises 16 residues. CDR3 sequence (DNA): TGTGCCAGCAGCCAACCCGGGACTAGCGGGAGCCGGACCCAGTACTTC. It yields the protein CASSQPGTSGSRTQYF.

The rearrangement joins TRBV5-1 to TRBJ2-1, with D possibly being TRBD1 (6 bases). The CDR3 consists of 15 residues. CDR1 is SGHRS, CDR2 YFSETQ, per germline. Trimming took off 0 bases at V and 9 bases at J, with 16 bases between the two ends. The CDR3 DNA reads TGCGCCAGCAGCTTGGACAGGGACACTTTGGGTGAGCAGTTCTTC. Encoded protein: CASSLDRDTLGEQFF. The full variable domain, completed using reference TRBV5-1 and TRBJ2-1, is KAGVTQTPRYLIKTRGQQVTLSCSPISGHRSVSWYQQTPGQGLQFLFEYFSETQRNKGNFPGRFSGRQFSNSRSEMNVSTLELGDSALYLCASSLDRDTLGEQFFGPGTRLTVL.

The gene calls are TRBV27 and TRBJ2-1, with 7 bases identical to TRBD2. CDR1 and CDR2 (germline): MNHEY, SMNVEV (reference sequence). V lost 5 bases to trimming and J lost 4 bases; unmatched junction nucleotides: 2. The CDR3 is 13 amino acids. CDR3 sequence: CASSSGKYNEQFF. In DNA form, the CDR3 reads TGTGCCAGCAGTAGCGGGAAATACAATGAGCAGTTCTTC.

This chain links TRBV27 with TRBJ2-3, with D uncertain. V shed 5 bases and J shed 6 bases, with 15 bases lying between them. This CDR3 region has 14 residues. Looked up from germline, CDR1 is MNHEY and CDR2 is SMNVEV (reference sequence). As DNA, the CDR3 is TGTGCCAGCAGTCCCGATGTTTTGTGGGATACGCAGTATTTT. This sequence encodes CASSPDVLWDTQYF.